This T cell receptor (beta chain) was obtained from a study of blood T cells in healthy people across ages. This CDR3 spans 13 amino acids. With 4 bases removed from V and 5 bases from J, the gap between germline ends came to 9 bases. Germline V CDR1 and CDR2: ENHRY, SYGVKD. Points from the study as a whole: Whereas aged donors had fewer naive CD4+ cells, long-lived donors had more of them and higher diversity.

In the case of this clonotype: Its target is not known.

Combining a sample-barcoded 5' primer with a J-beta primer mix, a second PCR ran for roughly 6 to 12 cycles. TCRdb used MiXCR to reprocess the 5' RACE reads, holding one entry per CDR3 protein. The sample has roughly 1.5 million distinct CDR3 sequences, approximately 43% seen once; the top ten hold about 4%. Every donor provided around 10 milliliters of peripheral blood. The rearrangement joins TRBV10-3 to TRBJ2-4; D is unclear. The receptor was isolated from a woman between 18 and 29 years old in good health. The sequencing sample was made of blood. CDR3 region: CAISGPDQNIQYF. The CDR3 nucleotides read TGTGCCATCAGTGGGCCAGACCAAAACATTCAGTACTTC.